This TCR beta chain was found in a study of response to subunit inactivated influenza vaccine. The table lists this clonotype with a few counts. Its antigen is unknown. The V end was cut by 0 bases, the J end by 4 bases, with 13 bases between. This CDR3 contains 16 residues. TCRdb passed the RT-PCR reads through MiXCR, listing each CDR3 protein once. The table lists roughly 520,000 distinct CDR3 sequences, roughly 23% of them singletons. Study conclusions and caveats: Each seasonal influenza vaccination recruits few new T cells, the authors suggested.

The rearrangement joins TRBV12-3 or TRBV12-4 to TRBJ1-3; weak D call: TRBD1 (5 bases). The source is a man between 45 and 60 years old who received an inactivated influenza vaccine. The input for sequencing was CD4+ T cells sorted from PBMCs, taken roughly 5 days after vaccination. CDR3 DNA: TGTGCCAGCAGTTTAGCGCTAGGGACCGGAGGAAACACCATATATTTT. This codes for CASSLALGTGGNTIYF.